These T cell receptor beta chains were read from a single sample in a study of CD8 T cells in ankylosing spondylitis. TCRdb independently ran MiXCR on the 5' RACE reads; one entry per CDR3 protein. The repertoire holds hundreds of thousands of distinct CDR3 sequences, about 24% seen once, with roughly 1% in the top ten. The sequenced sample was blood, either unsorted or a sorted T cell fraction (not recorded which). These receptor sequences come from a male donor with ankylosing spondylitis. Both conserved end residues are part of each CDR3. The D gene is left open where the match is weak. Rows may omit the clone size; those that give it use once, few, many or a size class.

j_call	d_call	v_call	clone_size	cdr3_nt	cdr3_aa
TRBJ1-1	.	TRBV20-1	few	TGCAGTGCTACCCGTGACAGGATGAACACTGAAGCTTTCTTT	CSATRDRMNTEAFF
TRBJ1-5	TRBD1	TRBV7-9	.	TGTGCCAGCAGCCGGACAGGGGCTGAGGGGCTTCAGCCCCAGCATTTT	CASSRTGAEGLQPQHF
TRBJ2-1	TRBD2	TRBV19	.	TGTGCCAGTAAGAGCGGGAGGGCCTACAATGAGCAGTTCTTC	CASKSGRAYNEQFF
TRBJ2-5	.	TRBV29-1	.	TGCAGCGTGGGGGGTTCTACAGGGGAATCCAATCAAGAGACCCAGTACTTC	CSVGGSTGESNQETQYF
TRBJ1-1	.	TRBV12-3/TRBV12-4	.	TGTGCCAGCAGTCGAGGCCAATACCAGGTCGGCACTGAAGCTTTCTTT	CASSRGQYQVGTEAFF
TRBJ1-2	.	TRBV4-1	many	TGCGCCAGCAGCCAAGGTTCGACAGGCACCTGGAATGGCTACACCTTC	CASSQGSTGTWNGYTF
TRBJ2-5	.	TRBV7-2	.	TGTGCCAGCAGCCCCCAGACAGACCCAGGGGAGACCCAGTACTTC	CASSPQTDPGETQYF
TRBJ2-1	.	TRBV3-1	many	TGTGCCAGCAGCCAAGAGGCGATTTCCTACAATGAGCAGTTCTTC	CASSQEAISYNEQFF
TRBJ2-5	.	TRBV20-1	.	TGCAGTGCCAAAATCCGGGGCAGGGGTTACCAAGAGACCCAGTACTTC	CSAKIRGRGYQETQYF
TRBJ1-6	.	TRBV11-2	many	TGTGCCAGCAGCTTAGCCCTATATAATTCACCCCTCCACTTT	CASSLALYNSPLHF
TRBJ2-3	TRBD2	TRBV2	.	TGTGCCAGCAGCCGGACTAGCGGGAGTCGGTATACGCAGTATTTT	CASSRTSGSRYTQYF
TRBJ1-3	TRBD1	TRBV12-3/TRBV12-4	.	TGTGCCAGCAGTTTCGGTTTTGGACAGGCCTCTGGAAACACCATATATTTT	CASSFGFGQASGNTIYF
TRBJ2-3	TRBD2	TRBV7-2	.	TGTGCCAGCAGCTTTAATAGCGGGGGCACAGATACGCAGTATTTT	CASSFNSGGTDTQYF
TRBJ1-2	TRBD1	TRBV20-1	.	TGCAGTGCTAGGGCAGGGACAGCTTTCTATGGCTACACCTTC	CSARAGTAFYGYTF
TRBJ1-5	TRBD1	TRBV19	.	TGTGCCAGTAGTATAGGGACAGGCGGCCAGCCCCAGCATTTT	CASSIGTGGQPQHF
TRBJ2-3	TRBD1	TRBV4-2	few	TGTGCCAGCAGCCAAGATTATATGGGACAGGGGAACGCAGATACGCAGTATTTT	CASSQDYMGQGNADTQYF
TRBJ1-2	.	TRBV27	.	TGTGCCAGCAACTACCACGGGCAGTATGGAGGCTACACCTTC	CASNYHGQYGGYTF
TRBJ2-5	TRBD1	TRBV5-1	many	TGCGCCAGCAGCCCGACAGGGGAAGAGACCCAGTACTTC	CASSPTGEETQYF
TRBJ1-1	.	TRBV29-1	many	TGCAGCGTTTTCGAGGATCCTGAAGCTTTCTTT	CSVFEDPEAFF
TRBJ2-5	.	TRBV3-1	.	TGTGCCAGCAGCCCGTCCGTACGGCGAGAGACCCAGTACTTC	CASSPSVRRETQYF
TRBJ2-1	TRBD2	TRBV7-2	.	TGTGCCAGCAGCTTAAAGACTAGCGGGAGCCATGAGCAGTTCTTC	CASSLKTSGSHEQFF
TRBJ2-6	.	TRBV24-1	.	TGTGCCACCAGTGATAACGAGGGCCGCTCTGGGGCCAACGTCCTGACTTTC	CATSDNEGRSGANVLTF
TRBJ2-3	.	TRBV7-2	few	TGTGCCAGCAGCTTAGCGCTGGCTAGGAACCCAGATACGCAGTATTTT	CASSLALARNPDTQYF
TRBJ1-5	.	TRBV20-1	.	TGCAGTGCTAGAGCAGGGGTTGTTAGCAATCAGCCCCAGCATTTT	CSARAGVVSNQPQHF
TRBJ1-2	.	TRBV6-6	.	TGTGCCAGCAGTGTGGACGCCGACTATGGCTACACCTTC	CASSVDADYGYTF